Each of the 10 T cell receptor beta chains below was sequenced from the same sample in a study of CD8+CD57+ T cells in acquired aplastic anemia. Using genomic DNA as the template, TCR beta VDJ and CDR3 profiling was carried out. TCRdb reanalysed the reads using MiXCR and keeps one entry per CDR3 protein. Among some 120,000 distinct CDR3 sequences listed, around 46% were seen once. The sequencing input was sorted CD4+, CD8+, or CD8+CD57+ T cells (not recorded which) from PBMCs. These receptor sequences come from a human donor in good health, serving as a control.

This clonotype appeared many times. V usage is TRBV10-3 and J usage is TRBJ2-3; TRBD2 aligns across 10 bases. The CDR3 has 20 amino acids. Unmatched junction bases numbered 18, after V lost 6 bases and J lost 0 bases. CDR1 is ENHRY, CDR2 SYGVKD, per germline. This CDR3 is CAISKSGGLAGASSTDTQYF. In DNA, the CDR3 is TGTGCCATCAGCAAAAGCGGAGGGCTAGCGGGGGCCTCTAGCACAGATACGCAGTATTTT.

In its sample, this clonotype was seen many times. This chain joins TRBV7-2 and TRBJ1-6, with 8 bases aligning to TRBD1. The V gene's germline CDR1 is SGHTA and CDR2 FQGNSA. Unmatched junction bases numbered 11, after V lost 0 bases and J lost 7 bases. This CDR3 comprises 18 residues. The CDR3 reads CASSLAPGGAIGNSPLHF. DNA for the CDR3: TGTGCCAGCAGCTTAGCCCCAGGGGGCGCAATTGGAAATTCACCCCTCCACTTT.

Concerning this clonotype: The final CDR3 position lacks the conserved phenylalanine or tryptophan, pointing to a likely read error. CDR3: CAGSLTHEQYS. For the CDR3, the DNA is TGTGCCGGCAGCTTAACCCACGAGCAGTACTCC. The chain links TRBV7-9 to TRBJ2-7, with no clear D. The CDR3 has 11 residues. In germline, CDR1 is SEHNR, CDR2 FQNEAQ (reference sequence).

This clonotype was seen ten or more times. The chain recombines TRBV20-1 with TRBJ1-2; D is perhaps TRBD1 (6 bases). Germline values: CDR1 DFQATT, CDR2 SNEGSKA (reference sequence). CDR3 length equals 16 residues. Trimming removed 5 bases at V and 4 bases at J, with 23 bases between. The DNA of the CDR3 is TGCAGTGCTTCCCCGGGACATAGGGTGGCAGGCTATGGCTACACCTTC. Translation gives CSASPGHRVAGYGYTF.

This clonotype was seen repeatedly, ten times or more. The chain links TRBV7-3 to TRBJ2-5; a possible D gene is TRBD1 (5 bases). CDR3 length: 15 amino acids. V was clipped by 3 bases and J by 2 bases, with 13 bases between them. The germline V gene has CDR1 SGHTA and CDR2 FQGTGA. CDR3 loop: CASSLQGPPQETQYF. CDR3 sequence (DNA): TGTGCCAGCAGCTTGCAGGGTCCCCCTCAAGAGACCCAGTACTTC.

Ten or more counts support this clonotype. The V call is TRBV7-8, the J call TRBJ2-5, with D possibly TRBD1 on 6 matching bases. CDR1 is SGHVS and CDR2 is FQNEAQ in the germline V gene. This CDR3 contains 15 residues. Trimming cost V 5 bases and J 4 bases, with 17 bases left between them. The CDR3, as DNA: TGTGCCAGCAGCCGCGCACAGGGTTTGAGAGAGACCCAGTACTTC. This sequence encodes CASSRAQGLRETQYF.

This clonotype was observed at least ten times. This rearrangement joins TRBV19 to TRBJ1-2, with a tentative D call TRBD1 (5 bases). Germline V gene sequence: CDR1 LNHDA, CDR2 SQIVND (reference sequence). The V and J ends lost 6 bases and 8 bases respectively, with 16 bases between them. The CDR3 sequence is 13 residues long. The CDR3 region is CASRRRGVDGYTF. The CDR3 DNA reads as TGTGCCAGTAGACGTCGAGGGGTTGACGGCTACACCTTC.

As to this clonotype: A read error may account for a junction end that differs from germline. The V call is TRBV29-1, the J call TRBJ2-3; 15 nucleotides agree with TRBD2. The CDR3 spans 16 residues. From germline, CDR1 is SQVTM and CDR2 ANQGSEA. This CDR3 is CSVNGLAGGQTDTRYF. The CDR3 nucleotides read TGCAGCGTTAACGGACTAGCGGGGGGGCAGACAGATACGCGGTATTTT.

This clonotype showed up many times. The V call is TRBV7-2, the J call TRBJ1-2, with no clear D. V was clipped by 5 bases and J by 7 bases, with 14 bases between them. Germline values: CDR1 SGHTA, CDR2 FQGNSA. The CDR3 loop spans 13 amino acids. The CDR3 DNA follows: TGTGCCAGCAGCCCCAAGAGTGAGGTTGGCTACACCTTC. Translation gives CASSPKSEVGYTF. Variable domain in full (rest from reference TRBV7-2 and TRBJ1-2): GAGVSQSPSNKVTEKGKDVELRCDPISGHTALYWYRQSLGQGLEFLIYFQGNSAPDKSGLPSDRFSAERTGGSVSTLTIQRTQQEDSAVYLCASSPKSEVGYTFGSGTRLTVV.

The chain recombines TRBV7-3 with TRBJ1-3; no reliable D call. The CDR3 loop spans 15 amino acids. The V end was cut by 3 bases, the J end by 2 bases, with 11 bases between. CDR1 and CDR2 (germline): SGHTA, FQGTGA. The CDR3 DNA follows: TGTGCCAGCAGCTTTCAGGCCTTACCTGGAAACACCATATATTTT. It encodes CASSFQALPGNTIYF.